This entry lists 17 T cell receptor beta chains sequenced from one sample in a study of blood T cells in healthy people across ages. With a J-beta primer mix and a sample-barcoded 5' primer, a second PCR ran 7 to 11 cycles. TCRdb analysed the 5' RACE reads with MiXCR anew, one entry per CDR3 protein. The sample shows around 670,000 distinct CDR3 sequences, about 28% of them seen only once. The sequenced sample consisted of blood. The source of these receptors is a woman aged 80 or older in good health.

Many counts were recorded for this clonotype. A read error may be the cause here, since a much bigger clone is one base away. This chain links TRBV29-1 with TRBJ2-1; 8 bases are shared with TRBD2. Judging by the DNA end, TRBJ2-7 fits better; the J call may be wrong. From germline, CDR1 is SQVTM and CDR2 ANQGSEA. The CDR3 is 13 residues long. Here the CDR3 DNA reads TGCAGCGCCCCGGGACTAGTCTACAATGAGCAGTACTTC. Its translation: CSAPGLVYNEQYF.

For this clonotype: A read error may be the cause here, since a much bigger clone is one base away. The chain combines TRBV27 with TRBJ2-1; D perhaps matches TRBD2 (6 bases). The germline V and J ends were trimmed by 5 bases and 10 bases, with 18 bases remaining between them. Germline V gene lookup returns CDR1 MNHEY and CDR2 SMNVEV (reference sequence). The CDR3 consists of 14 residues. CDR3 sequence: CASSLRRGMNEQFF. The CDR3 nucleotides read TGTGCCAGCAGTCTCAGGCGGGGCATGAACGAGCAGTTCTTC.

This chain links TRBV4-1 with TRBJ2-1; D is undetermined. Germline CDR1 is MGHRA and CDR2 is YSYEKL. CDR3 length: 14 amino acids. Trimming left V 1 base short and J 8 bases short, with 12 bases between. The CDR3 DNA follows: TGCGCCAGCAGCCAAGTTGTAGGGTGGCATGAGCAGTTCTTC. Amino acid sequence: CASSQVVGWHEQFF.

The V gene is TRBV5-5, the J gene TRBJ1-5; D call uncertain. Germline V gene sequence: CDR1 SGHKS, CDR2 YYEKEE (reference sequence). The CDR3 totals 14 residues. V lost 0 bases and J 3 bases, leaving 7 bases between the germline ends. The CDR3 here is CASSLALFNQPQHF. The CDR3 bases are TGTGCCAGCAGCTTGGCACTGTTCAATCAGCCCCAGCATTTT.

The genes are TRBV20-1 and TRBJ2-3, with 9 bases aligning to TRBD1. This CDR3 comprises 15 residues. Trimming took 0 bases from V and 5 from J; bases not matched to a gene: 6. The germline gives CDR1 DFQATT, CDR2 SNEGSKA (reference sequence). CDR3: CSARDAGQGRDTQYF. DNA of the CDR3: TGCAGTGCTAGAGATGCGGGACAGGGCAGAGATACGCAGTATTTT.

This clonotype was observed a handful of times. A much larger clone sits a single nucleotide away, making a read error possible. V and J are TRBV5-6 and TRBJ2-7; a possible D gene is TRBD2 (6 bases). Deletions cut 4 bases from V and 2 bases from J, with 13 bases between. Germline CDR1 and CDR2: SGHDT and YYEEEE. CDR3 size: 14 residues. CDR3 coding DNA: TGTGCCAGCAGCCATCGGGAGTCAACCTACGAGCAGTACTTC. Translation: CASSHRESTYEQYF.

This clonotype came up a few times. The chain joins TRBV20-1 to TRBJ1-2; unclear D gene. The CDR3 length is 14 residues. Germline loops: CDR1 DFQATT, CDR2 SNEGSKA (reference sequence). The V and J ends lost 1 base and 4 bases respectively, with 13 bases between them. CDR3 nucleotide sequence: TGCAGTGCTAGAGGGGCAGCAGGACGCTATGGCTACACCTTC. Its translation: CSARGAAGRYGYTF.

As to this clonotype: Since a much larger clone is just one base distant, this may be a read error. The gene calls are TRBV29-1 and TRBJ2-4; D is tentatively TRBD1 or TRBD2 (5 bases each). The J call may be mistaken, given a closer DNA end match to TRBJ2-7. CDR3 length: 13 residues. Germline values: CDR1 SQVTM, CDR2 ANQGSEA. The CDR3 is CSGVTGASYEQYF. The CDR3 DNA follows: TGCAGCGGGGTAACCGGGGCCTCCTACGAGCAGTACTTC.

The gene calls are TRBV5-1 and TRBJ2-1; 7 bases map to TRBD1. The J call may be faulty, since TRBJ2-7 better matches the DNA end. Germline V CDR1 and CDR2: SGHRS, YFSETQ. The CDR3 has 15 amino acids. CDR3 loop: CASNTTGASYNEQYF. The DNA of the CDR3 is TGCGCCAGCAACACAACAGGGGCCTCCTACAATGAGCAGTACTTC.

Comment on this clonotype: A much larger clone is a single base away; this may be a read error. The rearrangement uses TRBV5-1 and TRBJ1-2; 8 bases are a match to TRBD1. There are 17 residues in the CDR3. Per germline, CDR1 SGHRS and CDR2 YFSETQ. The V segment lost 3 bases and the J segment 4 bases; nucleotides outside the gene matches: 14. CDR3 sequence (DNA): TGCGCCAGCAGCTCATCCCCGGGACAGGACAGTTTCTATGGCTACACCTTC. It codes for CASSSSPGQDSFYGYTF.

This clonotype has a count of ten or more. This rearrangement joins TRBV3-1 to TRBJ2-4, with 8 bases aligning to TRBD2. Trimming at V came to 1 base and at J to 0 bases, leaving 8 bases not matched to a gene. The CDR3 totals 18 residues. The germline V gene encodes CDR1 LGHDT and CDR2 YNNKEL (reference sequence). The CDR3: CASSQVPIAGLAKNIQYF. The CDR3 region has the DNA TGTGCCAGCAGCCAAGTCCCTATAGCGGGGCTAGCCAAAAACATTCAGTACTTC.

This clonotype has only a few counts. The rearrangement links TRBV20-1 to TRBJ2-7; possible D gene TRBD2, 5 bases. Trimming took off 3 bases at V and 4 bases at J, with 13 bases between the two ends. CDR3 length: 13 amino acids. CDR1 DFQATT and CDR2 SNEGSKA come from the germline V gene (reference sequence). CDR3 coding DNA: TGCAGTGCTAGGTTACGAGACTATTACGAGCAGTACTTC. Protein product: CSARLRDYYEQYF.

On this clonotype: A much larger clonotype is one base distant, so this may be a read error. The chain joins TRBV21-1 to TRBJ1-2. TRBV21-1 is classified as a pseudogene. The CDR3 covers 14 residues. The CDR3, as DNA: TGTACCAGCAGCAAAAACCCGCCAGGGTTTGGCTACACCTTC. This codes for CTSSKNPPGFGYTF.

At least ten counts were recorded for this clonotype. This chain connects TRBV19 to TRBJ2-4, with TRBD1 matching 8 bases. This CDR3 comprises 14 residues. Per germline, CDR1 LNHDA and CDR2 SQIVND (reference sequence). V trimming: 6 bases; J trimming: 8 bases; junction bases outside the gene matches: 9. The CDR3 loop reads CASRSGGGGHIQYF. The CDR3 coding sequence is TGTGCCAGTAGGTCAGGGGGCGGTGGTCACATTCAGTACTTC.

The chain combines TRBV7-6 with TRBJ2-3; D gene uncertain. Germline V gives CDR1 SGHVS, CDR2 FNYEAQ. V was shortened by 5 bases and J by 4 bases, with 10 bases between the two germline ends. The CDR3 covers 13 residues. The CDR3 loop is CASSPNPSDTQYF. CDR3 sequence (DNA): TGTGCCAGCAGCCCAAACCCCTCAGATACGCAGTATTTT.

This clonotype has ten or more counts. A single base separates this from a much larger clone, so it may be a read error. The rearrangement links TRBV7-2 to TRBJ2-5; 11 bases align to TRBD2. Germline values: CDR1 SGHTA, CDR2 FQGNSA. The V segment lost 3 bases and the J segment 11 bases; nucleotides outside the gene matches: 20. The CDR3 runs 18 residues. Here the CDR3 reads CASSFVAGGPSGDNEQYF. The CDR3 DNA sequence: TGTGCCAGCAGCTTCGTAGCGGGGGGGCCCTCAGGCGACAATGAGCAGTACTTC.

The chain uses TRBV30 and TRBJ1-5; 9 bases agree with TRBD1. V lost 3 bases and J lost 4; bases outside the gene matches: 10. The CDR3 length is 16 residues. CDR1 is GTSNPN and CDR2 is SVGIG in the germline V gene (reference sequence). The CDR3 bases are TGTGCCTGGAGCAAGGACAGGGGATATAGAAATCAGCCCCAGCATTTT. This translates into CAWSKDRGYRNQPQHF.